The TCR beta chain under discussion was sequenced for a study of cytomegalovirus exposure and HLA in healthy donors. The overall study: In terms of ancestry, the Caucasian-associated cluster contained 80% to 90% of the roughly 400 genotyped donors. Study-level points and caveats: Later analysis indicated greater clonal expansion among HLA-associated TCR beta chains than among equally common other chains. The authors considered a cluster of highly shared sequence variants likely to be a sequencing artifact. Some segments of the V type, notably TRBV6-2 and TRBV6-3, were excluded as indistinguishable.

The PCR used 60 Vbeta and 13 Jbeta primers. Assay used: immunoSEQ multiplex PCR; TCRdb lists only in-frame clones, some missing. Among 160,000 or so clones, around 77% were seen once, and the ten largest hold 0.9% to 1.1%. The CDR3 sequence is 14 residues long. Germline V lookup: CDR1 MDHEN, CDR2 SYDVKM. Trimming cost V 11 bases and J 4 bases, with 20 bases left between them. With respect to this clone: The antigen is undetermined.

V gene TRBV28 combines with J gene TRBJ1-1; no reliable D call. This clonotype was obtained from a woman between 40 and 50 years old in good health and CMV-seronegative. Sequencing was done on a sample of PBMCs. The DNA of the CDR3 is TGTGCCTGCTCAGAGGATACTGTGGGCACTGAAGCTTTCTTT. This gives the protein CACSEDTVGTEAFF.